Below are 20 T cell receptor beta chains sequenced from a single sample in a study of breast tumors, draining lymph nodes, adjacent tissues. From the multiplex PCR reads, TCRdb called clonotypes with MiXCR, one entry per CDR3 protein. The top ten hold 1.1% to 1.5% of the sample, which has around 230,000 distinct CDR3 sequences, about 30% seen once. The lymph nodes were axillary draining lymph nodes from breast cancer patients. Specimen: axillary lymph node tissue. Receptor source: a female donor with breast cancer. Some clones in this sample may be carry-over from other donors' samples.

This clonotype occurred many times. The chain links TRBV12-3 or TRBV12-4 to TRBJ2-2; a weak D match, TRBD1 (7 bases). With 6 bases removed from V and 1 base from J, the gap between germline ends came to 18 bases. This CDR3 has 17 amino acids. The CDR3 DNA is TGTGCCAGCAGAACTGTCGGCGGGACAGTGAACACCGGGGAGCTGTTTTTT. Translated: CASRTVGGTVNTGELFF.

This clonotype has a count of ten or more. CDR3 in amino acids: CASRLWAISGNTIYF. DNA for the CDR3: TGCGCCAGCAGGCTATGGGCCATCTCTGGAAACACCATATATTTT. The gene calls are TRBV4-1 and TRBJ1-3, with D unclear. This CDR3 contains 15 residues. The germline gives CDR1 MGHRA, CDR2 YSYEKL. Trimming removed 6 bases at V and 0 bases at J, with 12 bases between.

The chain recombines TRBV18 with TRBJ1-4, with D perhaps TRBD1 (5 bases). Per the germline V gene, CDR1 is KGHSH and CDR2 is LQKENI. This CDR3 spans 14 amino acids. Trimming took 8 bases from V and 7 from J, leaving 17 bases between them. CDR3 DNA sequence: TGTGCCAGCCCACGGGGGACGCCCTCTGAAAAACTGTTTTTT. This encodes CASPRGTPSEKLFF. The full variable domain, completed using reference TRBV18 and TRBJ1-4, is NAGVMQNPRHLVRRRGQEARLRCSPMKGHSHVYWYRQLPEEGLKFMVYLQKENIIDESGMPKERFSAEFPKEGPSILRIQQVVRGDSAAYFCASPRGTPSEKLFFGSGTQLSVL.

With respect to this clonotype: A read error may account for a junction end that differs from germline. V usage is TRBV6-1 and J usage is TRBJ2-4; a possible D gene is TRBD2 (6 bases). The germline V gene encodes CDR1 MNHNS and CDR2 SASEGT. The CDR3 contains 11 residues. The CDR3 spells CASSQWGVLDF. CDR3 DNA sequence: TGTGCCAGCAGTCAATGGGGGGTCTTGGACTTC.

This clonotype was seen repeatedly, ten times or more. The chain recombines TRBV7-3 with TRBJ2-2, with D unresolved. V was cut by 5 bases and J by 1 base, with 2 bases left in between. This CDR3 region has 12 residues. Germline V gives CDR1 SGHTA, CDR2 FQGTGA. The CDR3 reads CASSMNTGELFF. The CDR3 DNA reads as TGTGCCAGCAGCATGAACACCGGGGAGCTGTTTTTT. Supplemented by reference TRBV7-3 and TRBJ2-2, the full variable domain reads GAGVSQTPSNKVTEKGKYVELRCDPISGHTALYWYRQSLGQGPEFLIYFQGTGAADDSGLPNDRFFAVRPEGSVSTLKIQRTERGDSAVYLCASSMNTGELFFGEGSRLTVL.

The gene calls are TRBV29-1 and TRBJ2-7; TRBD2 is a possible D gene (6 bases). Trimming pared 5 bases from V and 6 bases from J, leaving 20 bases between. Germline V lookup: CDR1 SQVTM, CDR2 ANQGSEA. CDR3 length: 14 residues. CDR3 protein: CSVSRSGDFREQYF. The CDR3 bases are TGCAGCGTTAGTCGATCGGGGGACTTCCGCGAGCAGTACTTC.

In this sample, this clonotype turned up a few times. The chain combines TRBV6-5 with TRBJ1-1; D gene unclear. V was cut by 2 bases and J by 1 base, with 11 bases left in between. The CDR3 runs to 15 residues. Germline values: CDR1 MNHEY, CDR2 SVGAGI. CDR3: CASSYDTRPNTEAFF. DNA for the CDR3: TGTGCCAGCAGTTACGATACAAGACCGAACACTGAAGCTTTCTTT.

This clonotype was observed many times. The genes are TRBV11-1 and TRBJ2-7; D is perhaps TRBD2 (6 bases). CDR3 length: 14 amino acids. Germline values: CDR1 SGHAT, CDR2 FQDESV (reference sequence). V lost 5 bases and J lost 2, with 13 bases in between. The CDR3 DNA sequence: TGTGCCAGCAGCCATGGGACTGGGGCCTACGAGCAGTACTTC. Translating it yields CASSHGTGAYEQYF.

This clonotype was counted a few times. V and J are TRBV11-3 and TRBJ2-1; D gene unclear. Germline V gene sequence: CDR1 SGHNT, CDR2 YENEEA. The CDR3 is made up of 16 amino acids. Trimming shortened V by 3 bases and J by 0 bases, and 12 bases separated the two germline ends. The CDR3 region is CASSLDTVSSYNEQFF. The CDR3 DNA follows: TGTGCCAGCAGCTTGGATACGGTTAGCTCCTACAATGAGCAGTTCTTC. Complete variable domain (other parts from reference TRBV11-3 and TRBJ2-1): EAGVVQSPRYKIIEKKQPVAFWCNPISGHNTLYWYLQNLGQGPELLIRYENEEAVDDSQLPKDRFSAERLKGVDSTLKIQPAELGDSAVYLCASSLDTVSSYNEQFFGPGTRLTVL.

The CDR3 DNA reads TGCAGCTTGGCCTCGGGAGGGTCCTACAATGAGCAGTTCTTC. This gives the protein CSLASGGSYNEQFF. The rearrangement joins TRBV29-1 to TRBJ2-1; 8 positions agree with TRBD2. CDR3 length equals 14 residues. Trimming took 8 bases from V and 1 from J; bases not matched to a gene: 7. Germline V gene data show CDR1 as SQVTM and CDR2 as ANQGSEA.

This clonotype was counted ten times or more. The junction shows a germline mismatch at one end, possibly a read error. The chain employs TRBV7-9 and TRBJ1-2, with D hard to call. The CDR3 has 15 amino acids. Germline V CDR1 and CDR2: SEHNR, FQNEAQ (reference sequence). The CDR3 DNA follows: TGTGCCAGCAGCAACTCCCAGACCACTAACTATGGCTACCCCTTC. This translates into CASSNSQTTNYGYPF.

The rearrangement links TRBV10-3 to TRBJ1-3, with D possibly TRBD1 on 6 matching bases. The CDR3 length is 16 residues. V gave up 10 bases and J gave up 0 bases, with 19 bases separating them. The germline V gene has CDR1 ENHRY and CDR2 SYGVKD. The DNA of the CDR3 is TGTGCCACCGGTCAAACAGGGCCCATCTCTGGAAACACCATATATTTT. This encodes CATGQTGPISGNTIYF.

This clonotype is a singleton in its sample. Mismatch with germline at one junction end may stem from a read error. CDR3 in DNA: TGCGCCAGCAGCCCGACAGCTAACTATGGCCACACCTTC. Protein product: CASSPTANYGHTF. The V call is TRBV7-9, the J call TRBJ1-2; maybe TRBD1 (5 bases). The CDR3 has 13 amino acids. Germline CDR1 is SEHNR and CDR2 is FQNEAQ (reference sequence).

This clonotype has at least ten counts. The CDR3 DNA sequence: TGTGCCAGCAGTGGGGGGCGCAATCAGCCCCAGCATTTT. It specifies CASSGGRNQPQHF. This chain uses TRBV6-5 with TRBJ1-5; maybe TRBD1 (6 bases). CDR3 size: 13 residues. The V gene's germline CDR1 is MNHEY and CDR2 SVGAGI. V lost 5 bases, J lost 2 bases, and 7 bases lay in between.

Notes on this clonotype: At one end the junction does not follow the germline gene, possibly because of a read error. J is TRBJ2-7 and V is TRBV6-1, with D perhaps matching TRBD2 (7 bases). The germline gives CDR1 MNHNS, CDR2 SASEGT. The CDR3 extends over 15 amino acids. The CDR3 region has the DNA TGTGCCAGCAGACCTGCGGGGGCGGGTAGGGACGAGCAGCACTTC. Translated, it gives CASRPAGAGRDEQHF.

This clonotype has ten or more counts. The chain has TRBV20-1 and TRBJ2-6, with D perhaps TRBD1 (5 bases). The germline gives CDR1 DFQATT, CDR2 SNEGSKA (reference sequence). The CDR3 runs 14 residues. Trimming took 6 bases from V and 2 from J, leaving 11 bases between them. CDR3 bases: TGCAGTGCGAATCCAGGGACTGGGGCCAACGTCCTGACTTTC. Translation: CSANPGTGANVLTF.

This clonotype was seen repeatedly, ten times or more. V is TRBV6-2 or TRBV6-3 and J is TRBJ2-1, with D possibly TRBD1 on 6 matching bases. This CDR3 region has 12 residues. V lost 5 bases and J lost 9, with 11 bases in between. Looked up from germline, CDR1 is MNHEY and CDR2 is SVGEGT. CDR3 protein: CASSQGNGEQFF. The CDR3 bases are TGTGCCAGCAGTCAGGGGAATGGTGAGCAGTTCTTC.

This clonotype was seen repeatedly, ten times or more. J is TRBJ2-1 and V is TRBV20-1; either TRBD1 or TRBD2 may fit D (6 bases each). Germline loops: CDR1 DFQATT, CDR2 SNEGSKA (reference sequence). The CDR3 runs 17 residues. Trimming shortened V by 4 bases and J by 1 base, and 20 bases separated the two germline ends. CDR3 amino acids: CSAILLKRRGSYNEQFF. For the CDR3, the DNA is TGCAGTGCTATTCTCCTAAAGAGGAGGGGGTCCTACAATGAGCAGTTCTTC.

This clonotype was seen repeatedly, ten times or more. The chain couples TRBV7-2 to TRBJ1-5; 7 positions agree with TRBD1. This CDR3 has 15 amino acids. Germline V lookup: CDR1 SGHTA, CDR2 FQGNSA. V lost 1 base and J lost 5; bases outside the gene matches: 5. Written as DNA, the CDR3 is TGTGCCAGCAGCTTAGGAGGGGGCGATTATCAGCCCCAGCATTTT. It is translated as CASSLGGGDYQPQHF. The full variable domain, completed using reference TRBV7-2 and TRBJ1-5, is GAGVSQSPSNKVTEKGKDVELRCDPISGHTALYWYRQSLGQGLEFLIYFQGNSAPDKSGLPSDRFSAERTGGSVSTLTIQRTQQEDSAVYLCASSLGGGDYQPQHFGDGTRLSIL.

This clonotype was seen at least ten times. CDR3 sequence: CASRTETDTQYF. Written as DNA, the CDR3 is TGTGCCAGCAGGACAGAAACAGATACGCAGTATTTT. V usage is TRBV27 and J usage is TRBJ2-3; D perhaps matches TRBD1 (5 bases). CDR3 length: 12 amino acids. V shed 6 bases and J shed 3 bases, with 7 bases lying between them. CDR1 is MNHEY, CDR2 SMNVEV, per germline (reference sequence).